The 8 T cell receptor beta chains given below trace back to one sample, sequenced in a study of CD8+ T cells in alopecia areata. Isolated RNA was reverse transcribed into cDNA used as the sequencing template. The assay was immunoSEQ multiplex PCR, and TCRdb's table has in-frame clones only and misses some. Of 110,000 or so clones in the sample, under 40% were seen once. Sample: CD4+ T cells sorted from blood. Receptor source: a human donor with alopecia areata.

In nucleotides, the CDR3 is TGTGCCAGCAGTTCGACAGGGTGGTCCAAAAACATTCAGTACTTC. Translating gives CASSSTGWSKNIQYF. This rearrangement joins TRBV27 to TRBJ2-4; the match to TRBD1 covers 7 bases. In germline, CDR1 is MNHEY, CDR2 SMNVEV (reference sequence). The length of the CDR3 is 15 residues. V trimming: 4 bases; J trimming: 2 bases; junction bases outside the gene matches: 5.

As DNA, the CDR3 is TGCGCCAGCAGCGATCGGACTAGCGGGGTTAGCACAGATACGCAGTATTTT. Its protein product is CASSDRTSGVSTDTQYF. This rearrangement joins TRBV4-1 to TRBJ2-3, with 12 bases that match TRBD2. The V gene's germline CDR1 is MGHRA and CDR2 YSYEKL. J lost 0 bases, V lost 5 bases, and 6 bases had no gene match. The CDR3 covers 17 residues.

This chain joins TRBV29-1 and TRBJ2-3; D not resolved. Trimming left V 4 bases short and J 0 bases short, with 5 bases between. There are 12 residues in the CDR3. Germline V gives CDR1 SQVTM, CDR2 ANQGSEA. The CDR3: CSVGVSTDTQYF. The CDR3 DNA reads TGCAGCGTTGGAGTTAGCACAGATACGCAGTATTTT.

This clone was seen more than once but under ten times. Other DNA sequences in the same sample also yield this CDR3. This chain links TRBV7-2 with TRBJ1-2; 10 bases match TRBD1. The junction had 4 bases not matched to a gene; V was cut back by 5 bases and J by 7 bases. CDR3 length: 13 amino acids. The germline V gene has CDR1 SGHTA and CDR2 FQGNSA. Here the CDR3 DNA reads TGTGCCAGCAGCCGACAGGGGGCTCGTGGCTACACCTTC. This translates into CASSRQGARGYTF.

The chain has TRBV5-1 and TRBJ2-7; D uncertain. Looked up from germline, CDR1 is SGHRS and CDR2 is YFSETQ. The V end was cut by 4 bases, the J end by 1 base, with 6 bases between. This CDR3 region has 12 residues. The CDR3 nucleotides read TGCGCCAGCAGCCCCCCTTCCTACGAGCAGTACTTC. Translation: CASSPPSYEQYF.

Details on this clone: An end of the junction does not agree with germline; a read error may underlie this. The chain combines TRBV5-1 with TRBJ2-7, with D possibly called TRBD1 or TRBD2 (5 bases each). The CDR3 extends over 13 amino acids. CDR1 is SGHRS and CDR2 is YFSETQ in the germline V gene. The CDR3 region is CASSLEQAGAQHF. CDR3 in DNA: TGCGCCAGCAGCTTGGAACAAGCCGGGGCCCAGCACTTC.

This clone was seen a few times. The rearrangement joins TRBV5-1 to TRBJ2-7; TRBD2 is a possible D gene (5 bases). Germline lookup yields CDR1 SGHRS and CDR2 YFSETQ. The germline V and J ends were trimmed by 1 base and 3 bases, with 8 bases remaining between them. The CDR3 loop spans 13 amino acids. CDR3 loop: CASSLQEGYEQYF. The CDR3 coding sequence is TGCGCCAGCAGCTTGCAAGAGGGCTACGAGCAGTACTTC.

The CDR3 loop is CASSYAEGQGGYTF. The DNA of the CDR3 is TGTGCCAGCAGTTATGCGGAAGGCCAGGGGGGCTACACCTTC. This chain uses TRBV6-5 with TRBJ1-2; maybe TRBD1 (6 bases). The CDR3 has 14 residues. With 3 bases removed from V and 8 bases from J, the gap between germline ends came to 16 bases. Germline CDR1 is MNHEY and CDR2 is SVGAGI.